These 15 T cell receptor beta chains share one sample of origin, sequenced in a study of blood T cells in healthy people across ages. Together with a sample-barcoded 5' primer, a J-beta primer mix was included in a second PCR lasting roughly 6 to 12 cycles. TCRdb fed the 5' RACE reads into MiXCR, producing one record per CDR3 protein. The sample yields 600,000 or so distinct CDR3 sequences, around half seen once. The sequencing sample was made of blood. The receptors were gathered from a man aged 80 or over in good health.

V usage is TRBV5-6 and J usage is TRBJ1-2, with 9 positions matching TRBD1. Trimming cost V 0 bases and J 4 bases; bases outside gene matches: 4. The germline gives CDR1 SGHDT, CDR2 YYEEEE. The CDR3 totals 15 residues. The CDR3 spells CASSLADRGPYGYTF. In nucleotides, the CDR3 is TGTGCCAGCAGCTTGGCGGACAGGGGACCCTATGGCTACACCTTC.

This clonotype was observed a few times. The chain recombines TRBV7-2 with TRBJ2-7; the D gene is possibly TRBD2 (5 bases). CDR3 length: 16 residues. Per germline, CDR1 SGHTA and CDR2 FQGNSA. Trimming removed 1 base at V and 0 bases at J, with 13 bases between. The CDR3 loop is CASSLDRSAGSYEQYF. The CDR3 nucleotides read TGTGCCAGCAGCTTAGATAGGTCCGCGGGCTCCTACGAGCAGTACTTC.

In this sample, this clonotype turned up once. The rearrangement links TRBV18 to TRBJ2-1; TRBD2 agrees at 14 bases. Trimming took 1 base from V and 0 from J; bases not matched to a gene: 8. The CDR3 sequence is 20 residues long. CDR1 and CDR2 (germline): KGHSH, LQKENI. The CDR3 coding sequence is TGTGCCAGCTCACCACAGACTAGCGGGGGGGTATCGAGCTCCTACAATGAGCAGTTCTTC. Its protein is CASSPQTSGGVSSSYNEQFF.

This clonotype appeared many times. V gene TRBV6-6 combines with J gene TRBJ2-3; D possibly corresponds to TRBD1 (6 bases). Trimming took off 10 bases at V and 3 bases at J, with 26 bases between the two ends. The V gene's germline CDR1 is MNHNY and CDR2 SVGAGI (reference sequence). This CDR3 spans 17 amino acids. The DNA for the CDR3 is TGTGCCACCTACCCCGCGGGTCTGGGGGCGTTAACAGATACGCAGTATTTT. Protein sequence: CATYPAGLGALTDTQYF.

The chain employs TRBV4-3 and TRBJ2-7, with a possible D match to TRBD2 (5 bases). The J call may not be correct, given that the DNA end is closer to TRBJ2-5. Looked up from germline, CDR1 is LGHNA and CDR2 is YSLEER. This CDR3 is built from 14 residues. The CDR3: CASSQGHGVGTQYF. The CDR3 nucleotides are TGCGCCAGCAGCCAAGGTCACGGGGTGGGGACCCAGTACTTC.

This clonotype appeared a few times. The rearrangement links TRBV20-1 to TRBJ2-7, with 8 positions matching TRBD1. V lost 5 bases to trimming and J lost 0 bases; unmatched junction nucleotides: 6. The germline V gene encodes CDR1 DFQATT and CDR2 SNEGSKA (reference sequence). This CDR3 is 14 amino acids long. The CDR3 bases are TGCAGTGCTCACCCGGGACAGGCCTCCTACGAGCAGTACTTC. This codes for CSAHPGQASYEQYF.

The V and J genes are TRBV20-1 and TRBJ2-7; D gene ambiguous. Trimming shortened V by 3 bases and J by 0 bases, and 15 bases separated the two germline ends. Germline V lookup: CDR1 DFQATT, CDR2 SNEGSKA (reference sequence). The CDR3 has 15 residues. CDR3 sequence (DNA): TGCAGTGCTAGGGAAAATGGGCGGAACTCCTACGAGCAGTACTTC. Amino acid sequence: CSARENGRNSYEQYF.

In its sample, this clonotype was seen a few times. CDR3 sequence (DNA): TGTGCCACCAGCAGAGAAGACTACATTCAGTACTTC. Residues: CATSREDYIQYF. The genes are TRBV15 and TRBJ2-7; D gene unclear. The DNA end is more similar to TRBJ2-4, so the J call may be wrong. CDR1 is LNHNV and CDR2 is YYDKDF in the germline V gene (reference sequence). CDR3 length equals 12 residues.

Remarks on this clonotype: One base away lies a much larger clone, so this may be a sequencing read error. The V gene is TRBV11-2, the J gene TRBJ2-1, with TRBD1 as a possible D gene (5 bases). The germline V gene has CDR1 SGHAT and CDR2 FQNNGV. CDR3 length equals 13 residues. The CDR3: CASSSTALNGQFF. Written as DNA, the CDR3 is TGTGCCAGCAGCTCGACAGCGCTCAATGGGCAGTTCTTC. Using reference TRBV11-2 and TRBJ2-1 for the parts outside the CDR3, the full variable domain is EAGVAQSPRYKIIEKRQSVAFWCNPISGHATLYWYQQILGQGPKLLIQFQNNGVVDDSQLPKDRFSAERLKGVDSTLKIQPAKLEDSAVYLCASSSTALNGQFFGPGTRLTVL.

Concerning this clonotype: A read error may be the cause here, since a much bigger clone is one base away. The V and J genes are TRBV9 and TRBJ2-1, with D maybe TRBD2 (6 bases). The CDR3 runs to 15 residues. Germline CDR1 is SGDLS and CDR2 is YYNGEE. The V gene lost 0 bases and the J gene lost 5 bases, with 12 bases spanning the gap. The CDR3 sequence: CASSVGGDSDNEQFF. CDR3 nucleotide sequence: TGTGCCAGCAGCGTAGGGGGGGATTCGGACAATGAGCAGTTCTTC.

This clonotype was picked up a small number of times. The V and J genes are TRBV27 and TRBJ2-7; 9 nucleotides align to TRBD1. With V trimmed by 5 bases and J by 2 bases, 7 bases remained unmatched. Per germline, CDR1 MNHEY and CDR2 SMNVEV (reference sequence). This CDR3 region has 15 residues. The CDR3 loop is CASSPWDRVTYEQYF. CDR3 DNA sequence: TGTGCCAGCAGTCCCTGGGACAGGGTTACCTACGAGCAGTACTTC.

This clonotype was counted a few times. The chain combines TRBV9 with TRBJ2-3, with 9 bases matching TRBD2. CDR3 length: 14 residues. Germline loops: CDR1 SGDLS, CDR2 YYNGEE. The V and J ends lost 2 bases and 5 bases, in that order; junction bases with no gene match: 3. In nucleotides, the CDR3 is TGTGCCAGCAGCGTTAGCGGGAGTGGAGATACGCAGTATTTT. Protein product: CASSVSGSGDTQYF. Complete variable domain (other parts from reference TRBV9 and TRBJ2-3): DSGVTQTPKHLITATGQRVTLRCSPRSGDLSVYWYQQSLDQGLQFLIQYYNGEERAKGNILERFSAQQFPDLHSELNLSSLELGDSALYFCASSVSGSGDTQYFGPGTRLTVL.

The chain links TRBV7-9 to TRBJ1-2; D not certain. With 11 bases removed from V and 5 bases from J, the gap between germline ends came to 9 bases. The CDR3 extends over 10 amino acids. Germline V gene sequence: CDR1 SEHNR, CDR2 FQNEAQ (reference sequence). CDR3 nucleotides: TGTGCCTCACGGGGATATGGCTACACCTTC. This sequence encodes CASRGYGYTF.

V usage is TRBV27 and J usage is TRBJ2-5; 8 nucleotides align to TRBD1. This CDR3 is 13 amino acids long. Germline lookup yields CDR1 MNHEY and CDR2 SMNVEV (reference sequence). The V gene end was trimmed by 3 bases and the J gene end by 5 bases; junction bases not matched to a gene: 2. Here the CDR3 reads CASSFRGLETQYF. In nucleotides, the CDR3 is TGTGCCAGCAGTTTCAGGGGGCTGGAGACCCAGTACTTC.

The CDR3 DNA is TGTGCCAGCACCAACAGAGCCTACAATGAGCAGTTCTTC. Translated, it gives CASTNRAYNEQFF. The J gene is TRBJ2-1, the V gene TRBV28; D ambiguous. Germline values: CDR1 MDHEN, CDR2 SYDVKM. The CDR3 sequence is 13 residues long. Trimming removed 7 bases at V and 2 bases at J, with 9 bases between.